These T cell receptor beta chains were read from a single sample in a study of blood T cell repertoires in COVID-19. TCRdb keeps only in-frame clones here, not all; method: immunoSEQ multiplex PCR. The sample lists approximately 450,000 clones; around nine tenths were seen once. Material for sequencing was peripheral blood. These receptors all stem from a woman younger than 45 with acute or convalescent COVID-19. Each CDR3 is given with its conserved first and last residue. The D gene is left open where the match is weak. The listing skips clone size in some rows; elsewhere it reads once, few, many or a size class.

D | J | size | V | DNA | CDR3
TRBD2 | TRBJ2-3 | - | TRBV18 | TGTGCCAGCTCACTAACCCTAGCGGGAGCTAGCACAGATACGCAGTATTTT | CASSLTLAGASTDTQYF
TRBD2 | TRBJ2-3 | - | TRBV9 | TGTGCCAGCAGCAGAAGCGGGGGGGTCACAGATACGCAGTATTTT | CASSRSGGVTDTQYF
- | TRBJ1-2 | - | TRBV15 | TGTGCCACCAGCAGAGATGGGAGAGTCGCCGATGGCTACACCTTC | CATSRDGRVADGYTF
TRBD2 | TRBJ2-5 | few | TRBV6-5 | TGTGCCAGCGGAGCGGGGGGAAAAGAGACCCAGTACTTC | CASGAGGKETQYF
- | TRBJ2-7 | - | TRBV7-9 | TGTGCCAGCAGCATTAACTACGAGCAGTACTTC | CASSINYEQYF
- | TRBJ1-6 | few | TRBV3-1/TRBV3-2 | TGTGCCAGCAGTTATCGACAGAATAATTCACCCCTCCACTTT | CASSYRQNNSPLHF
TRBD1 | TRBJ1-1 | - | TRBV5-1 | TGCGCCAGCAGCCCTGGACAGGGGGCTTGGGTAGCTTTCTTT | CASSPGQGAWVAFF
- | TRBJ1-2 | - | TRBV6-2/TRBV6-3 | TGTGCCAGTAGCCCGCCCGGTAATTATGGCTACACCTTC | CASSPPGNYGYTF
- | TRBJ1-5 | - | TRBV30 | TGTGCCTGGAGTGACGGGATCAATCAGCCCCAGCATTTT | CAWSDGINQPQHF
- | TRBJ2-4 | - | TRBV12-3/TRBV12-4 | TGTGCCAGCAGTTTTTTGGGCCAGAACATTCAGTACTTC | CASSFLGQNIQYF
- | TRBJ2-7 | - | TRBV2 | TGTGCCAGCAGTGAAGTACAGTTCACCGCCTACGAGCAGTACTTC | CASSEVQFTAYEQYF
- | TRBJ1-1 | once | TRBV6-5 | TGTGCCAGCAGTCCACAGGGAGTCCCATATGAAGCTTTCTTT | CASSPQGVPYEAFF
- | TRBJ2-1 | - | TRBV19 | TGTGCCAGCACCCCGACAGGCCGCTTAAATGAGCAGTTCTTC | CASTPTGRLNEQFF
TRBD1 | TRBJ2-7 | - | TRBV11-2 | TGTGCCAGCAGCCCGGTGGGCCTCCCCACAGGGGGTTTCTACGAGCAGTACTTC | CASSPVGLPTGGFYEQYF
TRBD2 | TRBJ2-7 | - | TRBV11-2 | TGTGCCAGCAGCCCCCGCCGGGGGGGCCTCAACGAGCAGTACTTC | CASSPRRGGLNEQYF
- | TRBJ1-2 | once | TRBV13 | TGTGCCAGCAGCTTAGAAGGAGGGTATGGCTACACCTTC | CASSLEGGYGYTF
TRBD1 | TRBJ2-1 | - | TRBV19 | TGTGCCAGTAGTATAGTACAGGGGGTTGAGCAGTTCTTC | CASSIVQGVEQFF
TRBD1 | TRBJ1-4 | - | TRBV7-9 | TGTGCCAGCAGCCCTCCCGGGACAGATAATGAAAAACTGTTTTTT | CASSPPGTDNEKLFF
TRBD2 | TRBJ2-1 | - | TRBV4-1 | TGCGCCAGCAGCCTGGCCGGACTAGCGGGGGGTGACGCCTACAATGAGCAGTTCTTC | CASSLAGLAGGDAYNEQFF
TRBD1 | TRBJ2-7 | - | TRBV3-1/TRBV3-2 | TGTGCCAGCAGCCAAGCTACCAGACAGGGGGAGCAGTACTTC | CASSQATRQGEQYF
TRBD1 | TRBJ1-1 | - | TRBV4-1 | TGCGCCAGCAGCCAAGTCTTAGGGGGCGGAACTGAAGCTTTCTTT | CASSQVLGGGTEAFF
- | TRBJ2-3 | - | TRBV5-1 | TGCGCCAGCAGCTTGGGCGCCTGGAGAGATACGCAGTATTTT | CASSLGAWRDTQYF
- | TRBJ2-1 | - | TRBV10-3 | TGTGCCATCAGACCCGACAGAGGCGATGAGCAGTTCTTC | CAIRPDRGDEQFF
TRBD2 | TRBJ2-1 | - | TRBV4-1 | TGCGCCAGCAGCCAGCTTCCGGGACTAGCGGGGTACTACAATGAGCAGTTCTTC | CASSQLPGLAGYYNEQFF
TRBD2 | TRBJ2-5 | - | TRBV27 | TGTGCCAGCATGTCGCTAGCGGGGGAAGAGACCCAGTACTTC | CASMSLAGEETQYF
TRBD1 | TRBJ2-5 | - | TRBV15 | TGTGCCACCAGGACCGTCACAGGGGGCGAGACCCAGTACTTC | CATRTVTGGETQYF
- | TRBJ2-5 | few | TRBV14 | TGTGCCAGCAGCCACGGCCACCCGGGGAGACCCCAGTACTTC | CASSHGHPGRPQYF
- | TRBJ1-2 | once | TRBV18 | TGTGCCAGCTCACTCGACAAGAACTATGGCTACACCTTC | CASSLDKNYGYTF
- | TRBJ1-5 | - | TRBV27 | TGTGCCAGCAGTTCAGGGTTTAATCAGCCCCAGCATTTT | CASSSGFNQPQHF
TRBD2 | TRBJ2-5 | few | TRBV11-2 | TGTGCCAGCAGCTCTAATACGGGACTAGCGGGGTTGAAGACCCAGTACTTC | CASSSNTGLAGLKTQYF
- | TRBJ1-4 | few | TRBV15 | TGTGCCACCAGCAGATTGGCAGGGACTAATGAAAAACTGTTTTTT | CATSRLAGTNEKLFF
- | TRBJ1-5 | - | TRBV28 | TGTGCCAGCAGTTTCGCACAGTTGGGTCAGCCCCAGCATTTT | CASSFAQLGQPQHF
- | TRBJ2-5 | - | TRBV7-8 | TGTGCCAGCAGCCCCAACCCGACAGAGAGAGTGACCCAGTACTTC | CASSPNPTERVTQYF
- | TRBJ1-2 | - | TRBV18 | TGTGCCAGCGCAAGCCAGGGGCCCTATGGCTACACCTTC | CASASQGPYGYTF
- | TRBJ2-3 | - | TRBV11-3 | TGTGCCAGCAGCTTAGCTTCCCCTTCAGGGGGCGGGAGAGATACGCAGTATTTT | CASSLASPSGGGRDTQYF
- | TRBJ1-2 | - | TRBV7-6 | TGTGCCAGCAGCCCTCTCCCAGGGGACTATGGCTACACCTTC | CASSPLPGDYGYTF
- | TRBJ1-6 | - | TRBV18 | TGTGCCAGCGGACGGACAGCGGATAATTCACCCCTCCACTTT | CASGRTADNSPLHF
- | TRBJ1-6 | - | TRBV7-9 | TGTGCCAGCAGCGGGCCCGTAAAGCAGGGTCTGTACTCACCCCTCCACTTT | CASSGPVKQGLYSPLHF
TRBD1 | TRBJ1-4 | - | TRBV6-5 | TGTGCCAGCAGTTACTCGACCGGGACAGGGAATGAAAAACTGTTTTTT | CASSYSTGTGNEKLFF
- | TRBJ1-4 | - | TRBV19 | TGTGCCAGTAGTCAACACCGGGAGGCAACTAATGAAAAACTGTTTTTT | CASSQHREATNEKLFF
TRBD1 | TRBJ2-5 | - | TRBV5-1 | TGCGCCAGCAGCCTATCCGGGACAGGGGACGAGACCCAGTACTTC | CASSLSGTGDETQYF
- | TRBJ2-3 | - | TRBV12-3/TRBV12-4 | TGTGCCAGCAGTTTTTTAACAGATACGCAGTATTTT | CASSFLTDTQYF
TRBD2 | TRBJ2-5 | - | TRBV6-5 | TGTGCCAGCAGTCAATGGCGGGACTACAAAGAGACCCAGTACTTC | CASSQWRDYKETQYF
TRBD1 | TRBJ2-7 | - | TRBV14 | TGTGCCAGCAGCCAAGTTTCGTGGGACAGGGGCGGAGAGCAGTACTTC | CASSQVSWDRGGEQYF
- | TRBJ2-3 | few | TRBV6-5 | TGTGCCAGCAGGAAGGACAGAAACACAGATACGCAGTATTTT | CASRKDRNTDTQYF
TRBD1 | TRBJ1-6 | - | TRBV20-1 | TGCAGTGCTAGTGGGGCAGGGGGGAATTCACCCCTCCACTTT | CSASGAGGNSPLHF
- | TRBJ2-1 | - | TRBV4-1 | TGCGCCAGCAGCCTACCTTTGGGACATCCTACAAGTGAGCAGTTCTTC | CASSLPLGHPTSEQFF
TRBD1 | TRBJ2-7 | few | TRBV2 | TGTGCCAGCAGCACAGGGGTTTGGGACGAGCAGTACTTC | CASSTGVWDEQYF
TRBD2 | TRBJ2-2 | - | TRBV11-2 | TGTGCCAGCAGCTTAGAAAGGACTAGCGGAAATGGTCCTGGCACCGGGGAGCTGTTTTTT | CASSLERTSGNGPGTGELFF
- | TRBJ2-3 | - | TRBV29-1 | TGCAGCGTCGTTGACAGAGGTCCCACAGATACGCAGTATTTT | CSVVDRGPTDTQYF